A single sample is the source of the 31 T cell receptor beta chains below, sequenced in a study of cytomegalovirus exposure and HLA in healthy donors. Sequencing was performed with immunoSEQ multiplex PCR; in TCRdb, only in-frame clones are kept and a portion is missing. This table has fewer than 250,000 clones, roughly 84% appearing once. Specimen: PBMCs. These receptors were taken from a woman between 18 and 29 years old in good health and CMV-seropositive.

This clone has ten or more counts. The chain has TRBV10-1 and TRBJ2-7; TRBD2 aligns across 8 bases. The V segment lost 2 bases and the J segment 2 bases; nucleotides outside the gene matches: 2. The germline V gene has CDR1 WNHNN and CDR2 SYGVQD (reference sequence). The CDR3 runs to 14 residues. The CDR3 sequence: CASSEREGPYEQYF. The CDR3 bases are TGCGCCAGCAGTGAGCGGGAGGGCCCCTACGAGCAGTACTTC.

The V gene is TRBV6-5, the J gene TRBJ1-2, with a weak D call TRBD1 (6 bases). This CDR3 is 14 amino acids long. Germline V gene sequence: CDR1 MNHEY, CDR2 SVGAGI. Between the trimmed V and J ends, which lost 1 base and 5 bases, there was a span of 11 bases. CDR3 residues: CASSYWGGEYGYTF. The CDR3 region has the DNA TGTGCCAGCAGTTACTGGGGGGGCGAATATGGCTACACCTTC.

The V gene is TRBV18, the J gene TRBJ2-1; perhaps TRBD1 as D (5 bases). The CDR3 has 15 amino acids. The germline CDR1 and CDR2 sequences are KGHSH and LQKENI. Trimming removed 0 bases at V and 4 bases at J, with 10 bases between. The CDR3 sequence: CASSPPGREYNEQFF. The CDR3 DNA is TGTGCCAGCTCACCACCCGGCAGGGAATACAATGAGCAGTTCTTC.

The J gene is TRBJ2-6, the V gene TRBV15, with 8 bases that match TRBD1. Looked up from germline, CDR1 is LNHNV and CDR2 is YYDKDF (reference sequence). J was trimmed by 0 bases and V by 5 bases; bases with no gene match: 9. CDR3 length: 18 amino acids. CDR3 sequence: CATSGAGQAHSGANVLTF. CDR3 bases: TGTGCCACCAGCGGGGCGGGACAGGCCCACTCTGGGGCCAACGTCCTGACTTTC.

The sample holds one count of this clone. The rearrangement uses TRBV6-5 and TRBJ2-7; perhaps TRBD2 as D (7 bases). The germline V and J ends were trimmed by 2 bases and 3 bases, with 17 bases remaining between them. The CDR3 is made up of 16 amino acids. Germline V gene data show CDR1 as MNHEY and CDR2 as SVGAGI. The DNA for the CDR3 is TGTGCCAGCAGTTACGCATCACAGGGAGGGGGCTACGAGCAGTACTTC. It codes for CASSYASQGGGYEQYF.

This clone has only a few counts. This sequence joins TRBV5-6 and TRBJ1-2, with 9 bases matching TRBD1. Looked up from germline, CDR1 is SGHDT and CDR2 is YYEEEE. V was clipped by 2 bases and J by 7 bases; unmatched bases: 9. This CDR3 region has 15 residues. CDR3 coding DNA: TGTGCCAGCAGCTTTAGGGACAGGGTATACGGTGGCTACACCTTC. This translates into CASSFRDRVYGGYTF.

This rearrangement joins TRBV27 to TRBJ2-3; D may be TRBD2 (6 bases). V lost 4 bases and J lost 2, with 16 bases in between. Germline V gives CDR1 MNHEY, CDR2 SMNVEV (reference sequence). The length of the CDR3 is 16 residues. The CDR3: CASSSSRGRFTDTQYF. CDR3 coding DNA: TGTGCCAGCAGTTCCTCCCGGGGGAGGTTCACAGATACGCAGTATTTT.

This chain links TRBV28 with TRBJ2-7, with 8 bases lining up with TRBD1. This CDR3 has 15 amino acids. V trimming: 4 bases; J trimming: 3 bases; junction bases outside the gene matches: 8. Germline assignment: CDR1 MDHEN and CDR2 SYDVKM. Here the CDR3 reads CASSSLGQGGYEQYF. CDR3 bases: TGTGCCAGCAGTTCGCTCGGACAGGGAGGCTACGAGCAGTACTTC.

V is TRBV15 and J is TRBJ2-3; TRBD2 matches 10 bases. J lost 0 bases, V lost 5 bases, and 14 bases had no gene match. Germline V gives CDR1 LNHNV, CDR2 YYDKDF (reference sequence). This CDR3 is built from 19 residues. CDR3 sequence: CATSAPGLAEASSTDTQYF. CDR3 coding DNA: TGTGCCACCAGCGCCCCCGGACTAGCGGAAGCTTCTAGCACAGATACGCAGTATTTT.

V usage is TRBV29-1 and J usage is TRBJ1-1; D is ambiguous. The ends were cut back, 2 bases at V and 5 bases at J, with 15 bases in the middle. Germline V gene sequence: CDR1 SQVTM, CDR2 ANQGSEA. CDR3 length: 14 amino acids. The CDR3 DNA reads TGCAGCGTTGAAATCGGAGGGCTTGGGACTGAAGCTTTCTTT. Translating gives CSVEIGGLGTEAFF.

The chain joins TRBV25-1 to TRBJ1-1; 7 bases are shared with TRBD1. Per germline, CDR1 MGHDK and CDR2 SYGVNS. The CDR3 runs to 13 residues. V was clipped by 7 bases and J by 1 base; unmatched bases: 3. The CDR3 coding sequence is TGTGCCAGCACCGACAGGGAGAACACTGAAGCTTTCTTT. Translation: CASTDRENTEAFF.

The CDR3 bases are TGTGCCTGGAGTGTACAGGGAGATACGCAGTATTTT. As protein: CAWSVQGDTQYF. The chain couples TRBV30 to TRBJ2-3; D possibly corresponds to TRBD1 (6 bases). V dropped 0 bases and J dropped 5 bases, with 6 bases sitting between them. Germline V gives CDR1 GTSNPN, CDR2 SVGIG (reference sequence). The CDR3 contains 12 residues.

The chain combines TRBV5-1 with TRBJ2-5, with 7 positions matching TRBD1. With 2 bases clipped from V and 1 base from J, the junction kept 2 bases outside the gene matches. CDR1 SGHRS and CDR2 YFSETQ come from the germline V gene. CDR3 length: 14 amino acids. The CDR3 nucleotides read TGCGCCAGCAGCTTACAGGGGACCCAAGAGACCCAGTACTTC. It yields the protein CASSLQGTQETQYF.

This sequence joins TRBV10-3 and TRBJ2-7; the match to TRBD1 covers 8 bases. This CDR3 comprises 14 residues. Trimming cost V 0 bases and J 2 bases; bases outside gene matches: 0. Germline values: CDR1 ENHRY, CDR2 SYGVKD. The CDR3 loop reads CAISESQGAYEQYF. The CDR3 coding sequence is TGTGCCATCAGTGAGTCACAGGGGGCCTACGAGCAGTACTTC.

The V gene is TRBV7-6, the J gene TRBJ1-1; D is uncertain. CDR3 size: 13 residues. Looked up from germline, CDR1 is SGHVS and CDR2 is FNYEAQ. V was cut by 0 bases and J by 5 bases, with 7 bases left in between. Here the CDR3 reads CASSLALETEAFF. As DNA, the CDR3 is TGTGCCAGCAGCTTAGCCCTAGAGACTGAAGCTTTCTTT.

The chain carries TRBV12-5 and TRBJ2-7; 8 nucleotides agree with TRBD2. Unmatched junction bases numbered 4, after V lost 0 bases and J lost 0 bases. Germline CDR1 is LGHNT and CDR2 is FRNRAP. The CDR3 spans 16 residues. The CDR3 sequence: CASGLVLAGGSYEQYF. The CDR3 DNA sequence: TGTGCTAGTGGTTTGGTACTCGCGGGAGGCTCCTACGAGCAGTACTTC. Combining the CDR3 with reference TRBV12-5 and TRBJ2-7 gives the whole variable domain DARVTQTPRHKVTEMGQEVTMRCQPILGHNTVFWYRQTMMQGLELLAYFRNRAPLDDSGMPKDRFSAEMPDATLATLKIQPSEPRDSAVYFCASGLVLAGGSYEQYFGPGTRLTVT.

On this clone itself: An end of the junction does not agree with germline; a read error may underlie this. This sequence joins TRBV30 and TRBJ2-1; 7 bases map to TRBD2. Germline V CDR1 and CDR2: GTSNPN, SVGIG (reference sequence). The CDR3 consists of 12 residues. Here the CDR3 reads CAWSVVSGIILF. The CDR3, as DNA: TGTGCCTGGAGTGTTGTAAGCGGGATCATCCTCTTC.

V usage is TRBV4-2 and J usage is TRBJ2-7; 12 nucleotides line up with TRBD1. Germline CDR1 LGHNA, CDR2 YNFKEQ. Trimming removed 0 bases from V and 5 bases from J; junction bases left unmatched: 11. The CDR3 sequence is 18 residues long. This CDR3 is CASSQDRDPGQGAHEQYF. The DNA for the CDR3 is TGTGCCAGCAGCCAAGATAGGGACCCGGGACAGGGGGCCCACGAGCAGTACTTC.

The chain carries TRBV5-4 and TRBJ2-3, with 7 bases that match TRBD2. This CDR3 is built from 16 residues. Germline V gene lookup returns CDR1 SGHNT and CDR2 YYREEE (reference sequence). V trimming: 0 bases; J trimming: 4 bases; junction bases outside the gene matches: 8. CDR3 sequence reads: CASSLVRREQADTQYF. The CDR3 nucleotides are TGTGCCAGCAGCTTGGTCCGGCGGGAGCAGGCAGATACGCAGTATTTT.

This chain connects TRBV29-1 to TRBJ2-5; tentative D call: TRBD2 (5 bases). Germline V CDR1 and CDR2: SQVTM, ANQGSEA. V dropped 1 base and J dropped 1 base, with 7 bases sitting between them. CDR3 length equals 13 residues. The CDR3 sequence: CSVEGGLQETQYF. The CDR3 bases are TGCAGCGTTGAAGGTGGACTCCAAGAGACCCAGTACTTC.

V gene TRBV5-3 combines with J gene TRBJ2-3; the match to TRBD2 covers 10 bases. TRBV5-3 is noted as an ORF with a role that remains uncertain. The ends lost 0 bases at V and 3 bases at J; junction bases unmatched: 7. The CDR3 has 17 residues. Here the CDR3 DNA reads TGTGCCAGAAGCTTGGCTGCTAGCGGGAGAGGAACAGATACGCAGTATTTT. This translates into CARSLAASGRGTDTQYF.

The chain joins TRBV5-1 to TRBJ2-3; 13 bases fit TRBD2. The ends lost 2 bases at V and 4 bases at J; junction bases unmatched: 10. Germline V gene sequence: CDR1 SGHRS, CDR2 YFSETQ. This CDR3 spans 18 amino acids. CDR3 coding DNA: TGCGCCAGCAGCTTCCGGACTAGCGGGAGTGTGAGTGCAGATACGCAGTATTTT. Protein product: CASSFRTSGSVSADTQYF.

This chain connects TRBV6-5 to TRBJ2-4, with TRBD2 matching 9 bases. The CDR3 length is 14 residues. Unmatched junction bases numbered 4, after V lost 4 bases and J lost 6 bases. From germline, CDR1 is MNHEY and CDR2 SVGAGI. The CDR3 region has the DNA TGTGCCAGCAGTTCCGCGGGAGGGTTAAACATTCAGTACTTC. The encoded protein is CASSSAGGLNIQYF.

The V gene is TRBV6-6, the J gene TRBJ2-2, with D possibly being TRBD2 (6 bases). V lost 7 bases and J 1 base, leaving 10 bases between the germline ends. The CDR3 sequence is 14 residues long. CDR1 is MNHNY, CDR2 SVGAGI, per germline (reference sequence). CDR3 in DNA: TGTGCCAGCATGCCGGGAGTGAACACCGGGGAGCTGTTTTTT. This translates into CASMPGVNTGELFF.

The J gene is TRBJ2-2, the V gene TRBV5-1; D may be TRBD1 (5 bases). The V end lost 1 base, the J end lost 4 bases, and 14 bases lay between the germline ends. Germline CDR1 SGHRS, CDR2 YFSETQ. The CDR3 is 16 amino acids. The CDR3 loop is CASSLPRVGVTGELFF. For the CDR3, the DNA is TGCGCCAGCAGCTTGCCCAGGGTGGGCGTCACCGGGGAGCTGTTTTTT.

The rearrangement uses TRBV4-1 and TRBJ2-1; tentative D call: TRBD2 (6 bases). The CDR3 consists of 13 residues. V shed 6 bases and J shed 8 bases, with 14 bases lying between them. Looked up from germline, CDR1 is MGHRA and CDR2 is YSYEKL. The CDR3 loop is CASSRLVDDEQFF. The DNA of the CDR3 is TGCGCCAGCAGTCGACTAGTGGACGATGAGCAGTTCTTC.

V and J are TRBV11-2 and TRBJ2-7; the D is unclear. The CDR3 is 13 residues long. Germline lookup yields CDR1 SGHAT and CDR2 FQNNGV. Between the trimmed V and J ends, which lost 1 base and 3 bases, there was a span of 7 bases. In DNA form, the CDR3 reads TGTGCCAGCAGCTTAGGTCAGGTCTACGAGCAGTACTTC. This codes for CASSLGQVYEQYF.

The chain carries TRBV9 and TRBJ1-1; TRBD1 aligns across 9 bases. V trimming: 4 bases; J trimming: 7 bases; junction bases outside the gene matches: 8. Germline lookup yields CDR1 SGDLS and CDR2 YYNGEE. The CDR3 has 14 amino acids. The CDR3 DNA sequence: TGTGCCAGCAGCCTATTAAGGGACAGGGATGAAGCTTTCTTT. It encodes CASSLLRDRDEAFF.

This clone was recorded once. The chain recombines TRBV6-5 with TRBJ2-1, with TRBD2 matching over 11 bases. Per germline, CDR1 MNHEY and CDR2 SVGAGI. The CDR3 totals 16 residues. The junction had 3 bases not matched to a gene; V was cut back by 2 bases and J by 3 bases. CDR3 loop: CASSYHTSGSYNEQFF. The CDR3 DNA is TGTGCCAGCAGTTACCATACTAGCGGGAGCTACAATGAGCAGTTCTTC.

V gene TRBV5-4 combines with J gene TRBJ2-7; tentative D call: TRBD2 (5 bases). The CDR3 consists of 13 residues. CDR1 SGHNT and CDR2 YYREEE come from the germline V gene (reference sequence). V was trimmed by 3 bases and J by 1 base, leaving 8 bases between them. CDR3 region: CASSSGISYEQYF. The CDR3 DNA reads TGTGCCAGCAGCTCGGGGATATCCTACGAGCAGTACTTC.

CDR3 DNA: TGTGCCAGCAGCCCAGGACTTATCGGGGAGCTGTTTTTT. Amino acids: CASSPGLIGELFF. V usage is TRBV2 and J usage is TRBJ2-2; D may be TRBD2 (5 bases). Trimming stripped 6 bases from V and 7 bases from J, with 12 bases between. From germline, CDR1 is SNHLY and CDR2 FYNNEI. CDR3 size: 13 residues. The full variable domain, with the rest looked up from reference TRBV2 and TRBJ2-2, is EPEVTQTPSHQVTQMGQEVILRCVPISNHLYFYWYRQILGQKVEFLVSFYNNEISEKSEIFDDQFSVERPDGSNFTLKIRSTKLEDSAMYFCASSPGLIGELFFGEGSRLTVL.